This TCR beta chain was captured in a study of T-cell memory formation after mild COVID-19. CDR3 length: 10 amino acids. Looked up from germline, CDR1 is LNHDA and CDR2 is SQIVND (reference sequence). Between the trimmed V and J ends, which lost 8 bases and 5 bases, there was a span of 6 bases. TCRdb re-derived calls from the 5' RACE reads in MiXCR, one entry per CDR3 protein. The sample shows 15,000 or so distinct CDR3 sequences, about 22% of them seen only once. The origin of this receptor is a man aged 18 to 35 who had mild COVID-19 (a few samples of this study predate the infection). Cell type and time point are not known. V usage is TRBV19 and J usage is TRBJ1-1; the D is unclear. The sample taken for sequencing was PBMCs or a T cell subset sorted from them (not recorded which). The CDR3 DNA is TGTGCCAGTTGGGGAACTGAAGCTTTCTTT. Protein product: CASWGTEAFF.